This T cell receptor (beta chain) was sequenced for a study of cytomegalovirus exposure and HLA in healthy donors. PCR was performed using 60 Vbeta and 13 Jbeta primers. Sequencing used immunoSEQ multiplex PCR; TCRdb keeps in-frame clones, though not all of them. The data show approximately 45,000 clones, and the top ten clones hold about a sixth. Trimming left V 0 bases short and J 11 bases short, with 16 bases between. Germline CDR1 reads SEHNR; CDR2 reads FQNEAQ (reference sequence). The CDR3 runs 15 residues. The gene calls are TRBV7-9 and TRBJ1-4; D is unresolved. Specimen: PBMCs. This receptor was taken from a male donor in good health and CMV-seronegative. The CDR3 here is CASSLAGREGPKLFF. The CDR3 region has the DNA TGTGCCAGCAGCTTAGCAGGGAGGGAAGGACCTAAACTGTTTTTT.